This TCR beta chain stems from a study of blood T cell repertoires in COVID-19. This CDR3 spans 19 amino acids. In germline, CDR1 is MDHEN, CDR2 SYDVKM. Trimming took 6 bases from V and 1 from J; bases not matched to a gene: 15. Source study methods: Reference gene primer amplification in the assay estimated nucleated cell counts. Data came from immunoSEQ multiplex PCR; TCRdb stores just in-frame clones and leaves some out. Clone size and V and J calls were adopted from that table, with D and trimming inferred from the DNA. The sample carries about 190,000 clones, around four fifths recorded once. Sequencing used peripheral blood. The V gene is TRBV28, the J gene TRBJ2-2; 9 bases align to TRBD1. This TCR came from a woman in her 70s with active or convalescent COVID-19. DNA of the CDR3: TGTGCCAGCAGCTCAACAGGGGGGGGACAGGGAAGGAACACCGGGGAGCTGTTTTTT. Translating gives CASSSTGGGQGRNTGELFF.